This T cell receptor (beta chain) was found in a study of T cells in Graves' hyperthyroidism and ophthalmopathy. Whole-study results and caveats: Classification by a 13 V-J model distinguished ophthalmopathy from stable hyperthyroidism.

The V gene's germline CDR1 is SQVTM and CDR2 ANQGSEA. CDR3 length: 13 residues. This clonotype turned up a few times. Its antigen is currently unknown. At one end the junction does not follow the germline gene, possibly because of a read error. TCR beta CDR3 regions were amplified from RNA transcripts. First-round RT-PCR with HTBI primers amplified the TCR CDR3 region. TCRdb analysed the multiplex PCR reads with MiXCR anew, one entry per CDR3 protein. This sample has fewer than 700,000 distinct CDR3 sequences, with 17% found just once. Clinical symptoms, serum thyroxine, TRAb, thyroid ultrasound and orbital computed tomography established diagnosis.

Sequenced input: blood. The sequence was collected from a woman between 18 and 29 years old with Graves' ophthalmopathy. The chain links TRBV29-1 to TRBJ2-2; tentative D call: TRBD2 (5 bases). The CDR3 DNA follows: TGCAGCGTTGTCGTAGGCCCCACCGGGGAGCTGCTTTTT. Its translation is CSVVVGPTGELLF.